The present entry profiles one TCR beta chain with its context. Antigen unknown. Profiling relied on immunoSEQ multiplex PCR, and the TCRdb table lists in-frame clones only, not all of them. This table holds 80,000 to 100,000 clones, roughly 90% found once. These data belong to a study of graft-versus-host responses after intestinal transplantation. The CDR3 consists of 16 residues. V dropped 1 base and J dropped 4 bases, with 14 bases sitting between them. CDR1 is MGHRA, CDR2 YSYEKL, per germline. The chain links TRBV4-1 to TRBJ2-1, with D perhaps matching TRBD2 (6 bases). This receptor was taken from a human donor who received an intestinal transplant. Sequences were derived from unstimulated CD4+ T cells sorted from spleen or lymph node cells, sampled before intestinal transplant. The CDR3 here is CASSQGGTRLYNEQFF. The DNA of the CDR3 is TGCGCCAGCAGCCAAGGCGGGACTCGCCTTTACAATGAGCAGTTCTTC.